This T cell receptor (beta chain) was observed in a study of human T cells and chemical hapten exposure. Study background: Donors were sensitized with 2% DPC on the upper inner arm. While the approximately 24-week study was under way, patients received diphenylcyclopropenone on the scalp every week.

Study outcomes and limitations: Having alopecia, donors may respond immunologically unlike healthy people.

This clonotype was detected a few times. Its antigen is not known. The CDR3 spans 13 residues. Per germline, CDR1 SGHVS and CDR2 FQNEAQ. V dropped 5 bases and J dropped 8 bases, with 12 bases sitting between them. From the RACE reads, TCRdb called clonotypes with MiXCR, one entry per CDR3 protein. This table has some 70,000 distinct CDR3 sequences, over 9% appearing once. The sample's time point: patch test 2, 6 weeks after DPC sensitization. Treatment: therapeutic diphenylcyclopropenone sensitization with weekly scalp DPC. Blood draws came before every patch-test application. Source: whole blood, taken in connection with sensitization to the hapten diphenylcyclopropenone (DPC). The V and J genes are TRBV7-8 and TRBJ1-4, with a weak D call TRBD1 (6 bases). This sequence originates from a woman aged 45-59 years with alopecia areata. Some clones in this sample may be carry-over from other donors' samples. The CDR3 bases are TGTGCCAGCAGCACTCGACAGGAAGAAAAACTGTTTTTT. This translates into CASSTRQEEKLFF.